This T cell receptor beta chain was captured in a study of CD8 T cells in ankylosing spondylitis. Each CDR3 protein is one row after TCRdb ran MiXCR on the 5' RACE reads. Here the sample spans more than 200,000 distinct CDR3 sequences, about 24% being singletons. This clonotype came up a few times. Germline values: CDR1 SQVTM, CDR2 ANQGSEA. This CDR3 spans 12 amino acids. The sequence derives from a male donor with ankylosing spondylitis or in good health (not recorded which). V usage is TRBV29-1 and J usage is TRBJ1-1; D not certain. The specimen was blood, either unsorted or a sorted T cell fraction (not recorded which). CDR3 DNA sequence: TGCAGTCACCGTTGGGTAAACACTGAAGCTTTCTTT. Encoded protein: CSHRWVNTEAFF. Looking up the rest from reference TRBV29-1 and TRBJ1-1 gives the full variable domain: SAVISQKPSRDICQRGTSLTIQCQVDSQVTMMFWYRQQPGQSLTLIATANQGSEATYESGFVIDKFPISRPNLTFSTLTVSNMSPEDSSIYLCSHRWVNTEAFFGQGTRLTVV.